This TCR beta chain was identified during a study of T cell responses to AZD1222 COVID-19 vaccine. Germline V CDR1 and CDR2: SNHLY, FYNNEI. The CDR3 runs 17 residues. V lost 3 bases and J lost 0, with 15 bases in between. Profiling relied on immunoSEQ multiplex PCR, and the TCRdb table lists in-frame clones only, not all of them. Among more than 100,000 clones listed, approximately 92% were seen once. This sequence originates from an adult in good health. The chain joins TRBV2 to TRBJ1-5; D not resolved. The specimen was peripheral blood, collected on day 0 of AZD1222 vaccination. The CDR3 nucleotides read TGTGCCAGCAGTGAGTTCCGGCGCGGGTATAGCAATCAGCCCCAGCATTTT. Protein product: CASSEFRRGYSNQPQHF.